This TCR beta chain stems from a study of T-cell reconstitution after alpha-beta-depleted transplantation in children. Study-wide points: By about two months after transplant, alpha-beta T cells reportedly arose from several hundred graft clones that had expanded.

In the case of this clonotype: Its antigen remains unknown.

V was cut by 3 bases and J by 2 bases, with 9 bases left in between. The CDR3 runs 14 residues. Unique molecular identifiers were built into the TCRbeta library. TCRdb independently ran MiXCR on the PCR reads; one entry per CDR3 protein. Of about 830,000 distinct CDR3 sequences listed, about 15% are singletons. The gene calls are TRBV12-3 or TRBV12-4 and TRBJ2-3; a weak D match, TRBD2 (5 bases). The clonotype was recovered from a male patient aged 10 to 17 who had a stem cell transplant for acute lymphoblastic leukemia, so the T cells may come from the graft donor. The specimen was PBMCs, mostly from graft donor cells, collected 360 days after TCRalphabeta/CD19-depleted stem cell transplant. For the CDR3, the DNA is TGTGCCAGCAGTTTTGAGGGCTTCACAGATACGCAGTATTTT. Protein: CASSFEGFTDTQYF.